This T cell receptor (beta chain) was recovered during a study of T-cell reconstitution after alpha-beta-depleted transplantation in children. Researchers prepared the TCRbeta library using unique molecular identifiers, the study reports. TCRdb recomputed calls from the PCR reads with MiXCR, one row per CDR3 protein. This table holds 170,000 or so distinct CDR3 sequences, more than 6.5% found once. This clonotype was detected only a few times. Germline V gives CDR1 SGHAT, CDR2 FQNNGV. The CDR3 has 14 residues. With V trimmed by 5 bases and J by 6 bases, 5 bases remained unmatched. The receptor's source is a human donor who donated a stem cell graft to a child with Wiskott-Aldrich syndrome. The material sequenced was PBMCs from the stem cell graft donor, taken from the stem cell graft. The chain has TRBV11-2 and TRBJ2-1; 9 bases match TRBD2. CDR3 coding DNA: TGTGCCAGCAGCCCCTTGACTAGCGGCAATGAGCAGTTCTTC. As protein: CASSPLTSGNEQFF.